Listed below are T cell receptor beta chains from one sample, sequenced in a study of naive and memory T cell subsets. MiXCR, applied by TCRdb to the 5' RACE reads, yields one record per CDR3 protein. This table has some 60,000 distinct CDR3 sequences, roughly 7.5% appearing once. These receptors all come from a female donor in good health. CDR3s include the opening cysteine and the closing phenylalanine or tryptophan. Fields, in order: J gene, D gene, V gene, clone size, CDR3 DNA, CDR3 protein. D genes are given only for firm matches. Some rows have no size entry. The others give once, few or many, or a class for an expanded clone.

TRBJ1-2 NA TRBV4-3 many TGCGCCAGCAGCCAGGAGACGCTTAACTATGGCTACACCTTC CASSQETLNYGYTF
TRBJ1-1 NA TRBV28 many TGTGCCAGCAGTTTAGGGACTGAAGCTTTCTTT CASSLGTEAFF
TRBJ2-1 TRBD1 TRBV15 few TGTGCCACCAGCAGTCCGGGACAGGCATACAATGAGCAGTTCTTC CATSSPGQAYNEQFF
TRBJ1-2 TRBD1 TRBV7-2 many TGTGCCAGCAGCTTAGATCCAGGGGGCTATGGCTACACCTTC CASSLDPGGYGYTF
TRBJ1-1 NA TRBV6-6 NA TGTGCCAGCAGGGACCCAAGAGACAGGAACACTGAAGCTTTCTTT CASRDPRDRNTEAFF
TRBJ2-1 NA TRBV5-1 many TGCGCCAGCAGAGAAAAACAGGAGTGGAATGAGCAGTTCTTC CASREKQEWNEQFF
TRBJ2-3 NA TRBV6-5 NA TGTGCCAGCAGTTATATTTCCACAGATACGCAGTATTTT CASSYISTDTQYF
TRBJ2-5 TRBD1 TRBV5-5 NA TGTGCCAGCAGCTTGGAATTCGGACAGGGGAACCAAGAGACCCAGTACTTC CASSLEFGQGNQETQYF
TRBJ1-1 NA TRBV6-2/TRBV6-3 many TGTGCCAGCAGTTTCGTCCTGAACACTGAAGCTTTCTTT CASSFVLNTEAFF
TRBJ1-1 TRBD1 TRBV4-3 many TGCGCCAGCAGCCAAAAAGCGACAGGGATAACTAACACTGAAGCTTTCTTT CASSQKATGITNTEAFF
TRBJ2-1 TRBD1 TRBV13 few TGTGCCAGCAGCTCCGGGACAGGTAGGATATACAATGAGCAGTTCTTC CASSSGTGRIYNEQFF
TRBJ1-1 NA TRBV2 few TGTGCCAGCACTCCGGGACGGTTGGGGACTGAAGCTTTCTTT CASTPGRLGTEAFF
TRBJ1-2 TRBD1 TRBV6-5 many TGTGCCAGCAGTCACAGGGGGCGGGATGGCTACACCTTC CASSHRGRDGYTF
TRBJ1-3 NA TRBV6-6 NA TGTGCCAGCAGTTACGATGCTGCTCCTGGAAACACCATATATTTT CASSYDAAPGNTIYF
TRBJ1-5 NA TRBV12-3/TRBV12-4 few TGTGCCAGCAGTTTCGGGCAGGGGACCGATCAGCCCCAGCATTTT CASSFGQGTDQPQHF
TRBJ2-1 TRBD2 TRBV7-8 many TGTGCCAGCAGCTTATTCGGCGGGGGGGCATCCTACAATGAGCAGTTCTTC CASSLFGGGASYNEQFF
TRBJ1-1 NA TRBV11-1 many TGTGCCAGCAGCTCTCGAGGGTACACTGAAGCTTTCTTT CASSSRGYTEAFF
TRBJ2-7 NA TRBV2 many TGTGCCACCCGGCGGTCGGAGAGCTCCTACGAGCAGTACTTC CATRRSESSYEQYF
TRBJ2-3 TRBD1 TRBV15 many TGTGCCACCAGCGACCTGAGCTGGGACAGGGGGACAGATACGCAGTATTTT CATSDLSWDRGTDTQYF
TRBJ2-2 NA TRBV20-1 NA TGCAGTGCTAGAGATTTTGATAACACCGGGGAGCTGTTTTTT CSARDFDNTGELFF
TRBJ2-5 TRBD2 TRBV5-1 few TGCGCCAGCAGCTTATCCACTAGCGGGGGGCCCCAAGAGACCCAGTACTTC CASSLSTSGGPQETQYF
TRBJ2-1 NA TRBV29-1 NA TGCAGCGGAGCCGACGCTAGGGAGCAGTTCTTC CSGADAREQFF